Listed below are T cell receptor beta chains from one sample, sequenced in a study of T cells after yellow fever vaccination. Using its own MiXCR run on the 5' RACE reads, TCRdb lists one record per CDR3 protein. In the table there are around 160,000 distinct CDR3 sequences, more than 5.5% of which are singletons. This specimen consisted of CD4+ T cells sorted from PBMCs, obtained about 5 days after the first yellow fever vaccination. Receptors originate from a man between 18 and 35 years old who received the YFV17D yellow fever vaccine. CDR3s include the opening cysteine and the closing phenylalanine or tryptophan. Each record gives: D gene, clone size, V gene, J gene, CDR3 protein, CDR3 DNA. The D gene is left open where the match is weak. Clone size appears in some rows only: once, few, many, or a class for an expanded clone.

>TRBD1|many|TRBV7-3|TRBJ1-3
CASSPPPRNRGHCENTIYF
TGTGCCAGCAGCCCTCCTCCACGCAACAGGGGGCATTGCGAAAACACCATATATTTT
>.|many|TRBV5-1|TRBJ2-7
CASSLTGKTYEQYF
TGCGCCAGCAGCTTGACAGGGAAAACCTACGAGCAGTACTTC
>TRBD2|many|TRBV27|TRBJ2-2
CASTGLAGGLQNTGELFF
TGTGCCAGCACCGGACTAGCGGGGGGCCTACAGAACACCGGGGAGCTGTTTTTT
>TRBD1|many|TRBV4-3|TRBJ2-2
CASSQEGNDAGGMTGELFF
TGCGCCAGCAGCCAAGAGGGGAACGACGCAGGGGGCATGACCGGGGAGCTGTTTTTT
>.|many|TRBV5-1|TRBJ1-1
CASSPWQGGTEAFF
TGCGCCAGCAGCCCCTGGCAGGGTGGCACTGAAGCTTTCTTT
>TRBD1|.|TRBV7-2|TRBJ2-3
CASSSGQGWTDTQYF
TGTGCCAGCAGCTCCGGACAGGGGTGGACAGATACGCAGTATTTT
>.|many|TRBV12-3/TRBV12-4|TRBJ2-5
CASSPRGALQETQYF
TGTGCCAGCAGCCCAAGGGGGGCTCTCCAAGAGACCCAGTACTTC
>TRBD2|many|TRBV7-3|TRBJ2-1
CASGTSGGYNEQFF
TGTGCCAGCGGGACTAGCGGGGGGTACAATGAGCAGTTCTTC
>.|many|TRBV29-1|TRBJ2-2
CSVGQAGRGELFF
TGCAGCGTTGGACAGGCCGGCAGGGGGGAGCTGTTTTTT
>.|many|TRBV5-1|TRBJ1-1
CASSRESSTEAFF
TGCGCCAGCAGCCGGGAGTCGAGCACTGAAGCTTTCTTT
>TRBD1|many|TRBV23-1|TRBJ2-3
CASRQGDRGLADTQYF
TGCGCCAGCAGGCAGGGAGACAGGGGCTTGGCAGATACGCAGTATTTT
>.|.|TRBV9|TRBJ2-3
CASSVGVTGGVTDTQYF
TGTGCCAGCAGCGTAGGGGTTACAGGAGGAGTCACAGATACGCAGTATTTT
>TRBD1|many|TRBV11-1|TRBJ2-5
CASSTGQGEETQYF
TGTGCCAGCAGCACGGGACAGGGGGAAGAGACCCAGTACTTC
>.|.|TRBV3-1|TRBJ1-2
CASSQSAHGYTF
TGTGCCAGCAGCCAGAGCGCCCATGGCTACACCTTC
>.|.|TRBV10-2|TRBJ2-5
CASSEYNRTQETQYF
TGCGCCAGCAGTGAGTATAACCGGACTCAAGAGACCCAGTACTTC
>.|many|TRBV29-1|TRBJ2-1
CSVGMGPYNEQFF
TGCAGCGTTGGAATGGGGCCCTACAATGAGCAGTTCTTC
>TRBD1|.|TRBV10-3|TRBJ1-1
CAISGPGQGASGNTEAFF
TGTGCCATCAGTGGGCCGGGACAGGGGGCGTCGGGGAACACTGAAGCTTTCTTT
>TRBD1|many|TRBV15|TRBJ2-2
CATSRDRVLSGELFF
TGTGCCACCAGCCGGGACAGGGTTTTGTCCGGGGAGCTGTTTTTT
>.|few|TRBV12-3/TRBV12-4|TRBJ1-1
CASSLAVRRAFF
TGTGCCAGCAGTTTAGCGGTTAGGAGAGCTTTCTTT
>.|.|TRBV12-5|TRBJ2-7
CASGLVIGQPSSYEQYF
TGTGCTAGTGGTTTGGTTATCGGACAACCGAGCTCCTACGAGCAGTACTTC
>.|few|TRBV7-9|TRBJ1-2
CASSSDRELNYGYTF
TGTGCCAGCAGCTCAGACCGGGAGCTTAACTATGGCTACACCTTC
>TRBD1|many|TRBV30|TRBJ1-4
CAWSNRGNEKLFF
TGTGCCTGGAGCAACAGGGGTAATGAAAAACTGTTTTTT
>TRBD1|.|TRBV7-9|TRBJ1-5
CASSRTGLNQPQHF
TGTGCCAGCAGCCGGACAGGTCTCAATCAGCCCCAGCATTTT
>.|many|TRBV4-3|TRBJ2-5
CASSQTTGTQDWYQETQYF
TGCGCCAGCAGCCAAACCACCGGGACGCAAGATTGGTACCAAGAGACCCAGTACTTC
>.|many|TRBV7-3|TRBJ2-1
CASRGPNSNEQFF
TGTGCCAGCAGGGGACCTAACTCCAATGAGCAGTTCTTC
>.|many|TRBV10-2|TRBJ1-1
CASQRQGGTEAFF
TGCGCCAGTCAACGGCAGGGAGGGACTGAAGCTTTCTTT
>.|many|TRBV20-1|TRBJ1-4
CSARDYLNDEKLFF
TGCAGTGCTAGAGATTATCTTAATGACGAAAAACTGTTTTTT
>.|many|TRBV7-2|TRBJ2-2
CASGAGTHHRELFF
TGTGCCAGCGGCGCCGGGACACATCACCGGGAGCTGTTTTTT
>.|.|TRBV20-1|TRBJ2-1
CSASNNEQFF
TGCAGTGCAAGTAACAATGAGCAGTTCTTC
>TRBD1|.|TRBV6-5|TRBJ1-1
CASSYKRQGVDSEAFF
TGTGCCAGCAGTTACAAGCGGCAGGGGGTTGATAGTGAAGCTTTCTTT
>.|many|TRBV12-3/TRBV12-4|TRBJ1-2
CASSLGEWGYTF
TGTGCCAGCAGTTTGGGGGAATGGGGCTACACCTTC
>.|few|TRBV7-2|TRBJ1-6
CASSRTGVNSPLHF
TGTGCCAGCAGCCGCACAGGAGTTAATTCACCCCTCCACTTT
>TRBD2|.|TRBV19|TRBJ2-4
CASSIALAGGLQNIQYF
TGTGCCAGTAGTATAGCTTTGGCGGGGGGGCTTCAAAACATTCAGTACTTC
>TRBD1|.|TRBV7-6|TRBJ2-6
CASSPVDRVTRLTF
TGTGCCAGCAGCCCAGTGGACAGGGTAACTCGACTGACTTTC
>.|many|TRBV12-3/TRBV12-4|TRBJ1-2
CASSIAGIGYGYTF
TGTGCCAGCAGTATTGCAGGGATCGGCTATGGCTACACCTTC
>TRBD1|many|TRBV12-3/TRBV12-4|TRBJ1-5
CASSTTGWNQPQHF
TGTGCCAGCAGTACGACAGGGTGGAATCAGCCCCAGCATTTT
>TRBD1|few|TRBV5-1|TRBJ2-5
CASSLGRRDSSYQETQYF
TGCGCCAGCAGCTTGGGGCGTAGGGACAGCTCGTACCAAGAGACCCAGTACTTC
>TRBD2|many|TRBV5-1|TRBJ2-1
CASSLRLAGGPHEQFF
TGCGCCAGCAGCCTTAGACTAGCGGGGGGGCCCCATGAGCAGTTCTTC
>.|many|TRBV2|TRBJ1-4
CASSEQGMMTKMEKLFF
TGTGCCAGCAGTGAACAAGGGATGATGACTAAAATGGAAAAACTGTTTTTT
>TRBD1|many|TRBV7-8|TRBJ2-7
CASSLLGRGRSGEQYF
TGTGCCAGCAGCTTATTGGGCAGGGGGCGATCGGGTGAGCAGTACTTC
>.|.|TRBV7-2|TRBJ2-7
CASSADPYYEQYF
TGTGCCAGCAGCGCAGATCCCTACTACGAGCAGTACTTC
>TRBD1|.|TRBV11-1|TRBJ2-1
CASSPDRIGEQFF
TGTGCCAGCAGCCCGGACAGGATCGGTGAGCAGTTCTTC
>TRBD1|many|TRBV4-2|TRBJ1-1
CASSLTGGETEAFF
TGTGCCAGCAGTCTAACAGGGGGCGAAACTGAAGCTTTCTTT
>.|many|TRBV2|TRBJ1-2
CASKRDIYGYTF
TGTGCCAGCAAAAGGGATATCTATGGCTACACCTTC
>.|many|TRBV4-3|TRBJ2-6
CASSQLLGANVLTF
TGCGCCAGCAGCCAACTCCTGGGAGCCAACGTCCTGACTTTC
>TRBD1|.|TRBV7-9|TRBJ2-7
CASSPVRDRSYEQYF
TGTGCCAGCAGCCCCGTCCGGGACAGGTCCTACGAGCAGTACTTC
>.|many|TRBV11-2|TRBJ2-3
CASSLTLSYDTQYF
TGTGCCAGCAGCTTAACTCTCTCGTACGATACGCAGTATTTT
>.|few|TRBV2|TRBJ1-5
CASLRDGKYQPQHF
TGTGCCAGCCTTAGGGACGGAAAGTATCAGCCCCAGCATTTT
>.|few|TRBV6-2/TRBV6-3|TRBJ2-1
CASSFRVGGYNEQFF
TGTGCCAGCAGTTTTAGGGTAGGGGGGTACAATGAGCAGTTCTTC